Each of the 32 T cell receptor beta chains below was sequenced from the same sample in a study of identifying expanded T cells in peripheral blood. This table comes from immunoSEQ multiplex PCR, and its TCRdb copy is limited to in-frame clones, with some not included. The sample lists about 110,000 clones, about nine tenths seen once, with about 7.7% in the top ten. Sequenced: blood. The receptors shown here come from a person between 18 and 75 years old in good health.

This sequence joins TRBV7-9 and TRBJ1-2, with D possibly being TRBD1 (5 bases). V was clipped by 2 bases and J by 4 bases, with 14 bases between them. The CDR3 extends over 15 amino acids. Germline V gene data show CDR1 as SEHNR and CDR2 as FQNEAQ (reference sequence). CDR3 region: CASSLTQGSGYGYTF. The DNA for the CDR3 is TGTGCCAGCAGCTTAACCCAGGGTTCCGGCTATGGCTACACCTTC. Based on the CDR3 plus reference TRBV7-9 and TRBJ1-2, the full variable domain is DTGVSQNPRHKITKRGQNVTFRCDPISEHNRLYWYRQTLGQGPEFLTYFQNEAQLEKSRLLSDRFSAERPKGSFSTLEIQRTEQGDSAMYLCASSLTQGSGYGYTFGSGTRLTVV.

The V call is TRBV6-1, the J call TRBJ2-2; the D gene is possibly TRBD1 (5 bases). Germline V gene sequence: CDR1 MNHNS, CDR2 SASEGT. V lost 7 bases to trimming and J lost 5 bases, with 8 bases between them. This CDR3 contains 12 residues. In DNA, the CDR3 is TGTGCCAGCATAAGGGGTACCGGGGAGCTGTTTTTT. Translation: CASIRGTGELFF.

The J gene is TRBJ2-3, the V gene TRBV10-1; D is unclear. Germline V gene sequence: CDR1 WNHNN, CDR2 SYGVQD (reference sequence). Trimming removed 3 bases from V and 6 bases from J, with 4 bases in between. This CDR3 is built from 11 residues. This CDR3 is CASSEYDTQYF. The CDR3 DNA sequence: TGCGCCAGCAGTGAATACGATACGCAGTATTTT.

The J gene is TRBJ2-2, the V gene TRBV7-8; D unclear. The CDR3 extends over 13 amino acids. Looked up from germline, CDR1 is SGHVS and CDR2 is FQNEAQ. V was pared by 5 bases and J by 8 bases, with 12 bases between. CDR3 bases: TGTGCCAGCAGCCCCGCGATGGGTGGGGAGCTGTTTTTT. Its translation: CASSPAMGGELFF.

The J gene is TRBJ1-4, the V gene TRBV5-1; TRBD1 might be the D (5 bases). The CDR3 is made up of 15 amino acids. V shed 3 bases and J shed 3 bases, with 12 bases lying between them. The V gene's germline CDR1 is SGHRS and CDR2 YFSETQ. The CDR3, as DNA: TGCGCCAGCAGCTCTGGGGCCGCGGCTAATGAAAAACTGTTTTTT. This sequence encodes CASSSGAAANEKLFF.

The V gene is TRBV19, the J gene TRBJ2-5; the D gene could be TRBD1 or TRBD2 (5 bases each). This CDR3 has 13 amino acids. CDR1 and CDR2 from the germline V gene are LNHDA and SQIVND (reference sequence). Trimming removed 6 bases from V and 0 bases from J, with 8 bases in between. The CDR3 is CASRGRNQETQYF. CDR3 in DNA: TGTGCCAGTAGGGGACGGAACCAAGAGACCCAGTACTTC.

The chain employs TRBV19 and TRBJ1-6, with D perhaps TRBD1 (6 bases). The germline V and J ends were trimmed by 3 bases and 9 bases, with 12 bases remaining between them. CDR1 and CDR2 from the germline V gene are LNHDA and SQIVND (reference sequence). CDR3 length: 14 amino acids. CDR3 in amino acids: CASSIRGKGSPLHF. The CDR3 DNA sequence: TGTGCCAGTAGTATCAGGGGAAAGGGTTCACCCCTCCACTTT.

The chain joins TRBV9 to TRBJ2-1; TRBD2 might be the D (5 bases). This CDR3 has 14 residues. CDR1 is SGDLS, CDR2 YYNGEE, per germline. The V end was cut by 3 bases, the J end by 7 bases, with 14 bases between. The CDR3 sequence is CASSGMDFSNEQFF. As DNA, the CDR3 is TGTGCCAGCAGCGGGATGGACTTCTCTAATGAGCAGTTCTTC.

With respect to this clone: Compared with germline, one end of the junction differs, possibly owing to a read error. V usage is TRBV6-5 and J usage is TRBJ2-7, with 8 bases matching TRBD1. The CDR3 loop spans 15 amino acids. Germline CDR1 MNHEY, CDR2 SVGAGI. The CDR3: CASRYSGQGAYEQYF. As DNA, the CDR3 is TGTGCCAGCAGGTACTCCGGACAGGGAGCCTACGAGCAGTACTTC.

This chain connects TRBV2 to TRBJ1-1; D is unresolved. Trimming pared 1 base from V and 4 bases from J, leaving 7 bases between. There are 13 residues in the CDR3. In germline, CDR1 is SNHLY, CDR2 FYNNEI. In DNA form, the CDR3 reads TGTGCCAGCAGTGAAGGCAGGTCCACTGAAGCTTTCTTT. Encoded protein: CASSEGRSTEAFF.

The rearrangement links TRBV28 to TRBJ2-4; TRBD2 agrees at 11 bases. The V and J ends lost 3 bases and 6 bases, in that order; junction bases with no gene match: 4. CDR3 size: 15 residues. Germline CDR1 is MDHEN and CDR2 is SYDVKM. The chain's CDR3 is CASSFTSGRLNIQYF. Written as DNA, the CDR3 is TGTGCCAGCAGTTTTACTAGCGGGAGATTAAACATTCAGTACTTC.

The chain couples TRBV30 to TRBJ2-7; 7 bases are a match to TRBD1. CDR1 is GTSNPN and CDR2 is SVGIG in the germline V gene (reference sequence). V was pared by 2 bases and J by 7 bases, with 5 bases of the junction left unmatched. CDR3 length equals 12 residues. CDR3 amino acids: CAWSTGVGEQYF. CDR3 nucleotides: TGTGCCTGGAGTACAGGGGTAGGGGAGCAGTACTTC.

The J gene is TRBJ2-1, the V gene TRBV5-4, with D maybe TRBD2 (6 bases). The CDR3 is 17 amino acids. Trimming shortened V by 4 bases and J by 0 bases, and 17 bases separated the two germline ends. Per the germline V gene, CDR1 is SGHNT and CDR2 is YYREEE (reference sequence). As DNA, the CDR3 is TGTGCCAGCAGCCGTCGGGACTCCCAGAGCTCCTACAATGAGCAGTTCTTC. Translation gives CASSRRDSQSSYNEQFF.

The V gene is TRBV29-1, the J gene TRBJ2-5, with 9 bases identical to TRBD1. Germline V gives CDR1 SQVTM, CDR2 ANQGSEA. This CDR3 region has 14 residues. V lost 4 bases and J lost 6; bases outside the gene matches: 9. CDR3 residues: CSVVATGGAKTQYF. The DNA for the CDR3 is TGCAGCGTTGTGGCTACAGGGGGCGCAAAGACCCAGTACTTC.

The V and J genes are TRBV7-9 and TRBJ1-6; D not resolved. Per germline, CDR1 SEHNR and CDR2 FQNEAQ (reference sequence). The CDR3 sequence is 14 residues long. The ends were cut back, 5 bases at V and 8 bases at J, with 13 bases in the middle. CDR3 coding DNA: TGTGCCAGCAGCCGTGGATCTGTTGATTCACCCCTCCACTTT. Translation gives CASSRGSVDSPLHF.

The chain recombines TRBV7-9 with TRBJ1-2, with a possible D match to TRBD1 (6 bases). V was clipped by 5 bases and J by 8 bases, with 18 bases between them. Germline V CDR1 and CDR2: SEHNR, FQNEAQ (reference sequence). The CDR3 totals 14 residues. The CDR3 DNA sequence: TGTGCCAGCAGCCTGGAGTTGGGGGGCGCAGGCTACACCTTC. Its protein product is CASSLELGGAGYTF.

The rearrangement uses TRBV11-3 and TRBJ1-1, with D maybe TRBD1 (5 bases). The CDR3 spans 13 residues. Germline CDR1 and CDR2: SGHNT and YENEEA. The V end was cut by 1 base, the J end by 3 bases, with 6 bases between. The DNA for the CDR3 is TGTGCCAGCAGCTTAGCCAGGGACACTGAAGCTTTCTTT. Its protein is CASSLARDTEAFF. Full variable domain (remainder filled in from reference TRBV11-3 and TRBJ1-1): EAGVVQSPRYKIIEKKQPVAFWCNPISGHNTLYWYLQNLGQGPELLIRYENEEAVDDSQLPKDRFSAERLKGVDSTLKIQPAELGDSAVYLCASSLARDTEAFFGQGTRLTVV.

The chain combines TRBV7-9 with TRBJ2-5, with D possibly TRBD2 on 6 matching bases. The CDR3 runs to 15 residues. V was shortened by 1 base and J by 5 bases, with 14 bases between the two germline ends. Germline V CDR1 and CDR2: SEHNR, FQNEAQ (reference sequence). This CDR3 is CASSLVATSDETQYF. Written as DNA, the CDR3 is TGTGCCAGCAGCTTAGTCGCGACTAGTGATGAGACCCAGTACTTC.

The rearrangement uses TRBV7-3 and TRBJ2-1, with 10 bases lining up with TRBD2. The CDR3 runs 16 residues. J was trimmed by 3 bases and V by 4 bases; bases with no gene match: 6. The germline CDR1 and CDR2 sequences are SGHTA and FQGTGA. The CDR3 nucleotides read TGTGCCAGCAGCTCCGTAGCGGGAGGAAGCTACAATGAGCAGTTCTTC. Its translation is CASSSVAGGSYNEQFF. The full variable domain, its missing parts supplied by reference TRBV7-3 and TRBJ2-1, is GAGVSQTPSNKVTEKGKYVELRCDPISGHTALYWYRQSLGQGPEFLIYFQGTGAADDSGLPNDRFFAVRPEGSVSTLKIQRTERGDSAVYLCASSSVAGGSYNEQFFGPGTRLTVL.

The rearrangement links TRBV9 to TRBJ2-1; 9 bases line up with TRBD2. The CDR3 has 16 residues. V was pared by 3 bases and J by 2 bases, with 6 bases of the junction left unmatched. Germline V lookup: CDR1 SGDLS, CDR2 YYNGEE. The CDR3 DNA sequence: TGTGCCAGCAGCGACGAAGGCGGGAGGGCCTACAATGAGCAGTTCTTC. Amino acids: CASSDEGGRAYNEQFF.

This clone was picked up one time. The rearrangement joins TRBV25-1 to TRBJ2-1; D is perhaps TRBD2 (5 bases). Germline V gene data show CDR1 as MGHDK and CDR2 as SYGVNS. The CDR3 consists of 16 residues. Deletions cut 1 base from V and 4 bases from J, with 14 bases between. This chain's CDR3 is CASSELGDSGYNEQFF. CDR3 DNA: TGTGCCAGCAGTGAATTGGGAGATTCGGGGTACAATGAGCAGTTCTTC.

J is TRBJ2-1 and V is TRBV5-1, with 8 bases that match TRBD2. Germline V gives CDR1 SGHRS, CDR2 YFSETQ. This CDR3 contains 19 residues. The junction had 13 bases not matched to a gene; V was cut back by 2 bases and J by 0 bases. The CDR3 sequence is CASSFGGGRLGSSYNEQFF. The DNA of the CDR3 is TGCGCCAGCAGCTTCGGTGGCGGGAGGCTAGGGAGCTCCTACAATGAGCAGTTCTTC.

This sequence joins TRBV10-3 and TRBJ2-1, with D perhaps TRBD2 (6 bases). Between the trimmed V and J ends, which lost 3 bases and 3 bases, there was a span of 12 bases. This CDR3 spans 15 amino acids. Germline loops: CDR1 ENHRY, CDR2 SYGVKD. CDR3 DNA sequence: TGTGCCATCAGTGATCCGGGACTGGACTACAATGAGCAGTTCTTC. This translates into CAISDPGLDYNEQFF.

The rearrangement links TRBV28 to TRBJ2-3; the match to TRBD1 covers 10 bases. This CDR3 has 15 amino acids. Germline CDR1 reads MDHEN; CDR2 reads SYDVKM. V was pared by 5 bases and J by 1 base, with 3 bases of the junction left unmatched. The CDR3 is CASSATGGGTDTQYF. CDR3 nucleotides: TGTGCCAGCAGTGCGACAGGGGGCGGCACAGATACGCAGTATTTT.

The chain is built from TRBV6-6 and TRBJ2-3, with 11 positions matching TRBD1. This CDR3 spans 15 amino acids. The germline CDR1 and CDR2 sequences are MNHNY and SVGAGI (reference sequence). V lost 4 bases, J lost 4 bases, and 4 bases stayed unmatched. The CDR3 region is CASSLPGQGADTQYF. DNA of the CDR3: TGTGCCAGCAGTTTGCCGGGACAGGGGGCAGATACGCAGTATTTT.

The chain uses TRBV7-6 and TRBJ1-2; D perhaps matches TRBD1 (5 bases). CDR1 is SGHVS and CDR2 is FNYEAQ in the germline V gene. Trimming left V 5 bases short and J 6 bases short, with 13 bases between. The length of the CDR3 is 13 residues. The CDR3 reads CASSPYGGDGYTF. The CDR3 DNA follows: TGTGCCAGCAGCCCTTACGGGGGGGATGGCTACACCTTC.

This chain links TRBV9 with TRBJ2-6; 7 positions agree with TRBD2. V was pared by 4 bases and J by 0 bases, with 10 bases of the junction left unmatched. The CDR3 covers 18 residues. Germline-derived CDR1 and CDR2 are SGDLS and YYNGEE. DNA for the CDR3: TGTGCCAGCAGCTTAACGGGACTACCGGGCTCTGGGGCCAACGTCCTGACTTTC. Protein sequence: CASSLTGLPGSGANVLTF.

This sequence joins TRBV25-1 and TRBJ1-4; possible D gene TRBD1, 5 bases. V was pared by 7 bases and J by 1 base, with 10 bases between. In germline, CDR1 is MGHDK, CDR2 SYGVNS. The CDR3 is 14 amino acids. CDR3 sequence (DNA): TGTGCCAGCACCCCCGGGGGAACTAATGAAAAACTGTTTTTT. Translating it yields CASTPGGTNEKLFF.

The chain couples TRBV5-1 to TRBJ1-1, with TRBD1 identical over 8 bases. V lost 4 bases, J lost 7 bases, and 6 bases stayed unmatched. Germline values: CDR1 SGHRS, CDR2 YFSETQ. CDR3 length: 13 amino acids. CDR3 in amino acids: CASSVGQGFEAFF. The CDR3 bases are TGCGCCAGCAGCGTCGGACAGGGATTTGAAGCTTTCTTT.

The CDR3 DNA reads TGTGCCAGCAGAACTGACAGGGCAGGTTTGTCCCAGCATTTT. As protein: CASRTDRAGLSQHF. The rearrangement links TRBV5-4 to TRBJ1-5; 7 bases are shared with TRBD1. Per the germline V gene, CDR1 is SGHNT and CDR2 is YYREEE (reference sequence). This CDR3 is 14 amino acids long. The V gene end was trimmed by 5 bases and the J gene end by 11 bases; junction bases not matched to a gene: 13.

Note on this clone: Mismatch with germline at one junction end may stem from a read error. V usage is TRBV7-8 and J usage is TRBJ2-7; maybe TRBD2 (6 bases). Germline CDR1 is SGHVS and CDR2 is FQNEAQ. The CDR3 contains 13 residues. CDR3 coding DNA: TGTGCCAGCAGCCTCAATGCCCGAGGAGGGGCAGACTTC. This gives the protein CASSLNARGGADF.

This clone was seen a handful of times. The chain recombines TRBV6-5 with TRBJ2-2, with 9 nucleotides matching TRBD1. The CDR3 is made up of 14 amino acids. CDR1 and CDR2 from the germline V gene are MNHEY and SVGAGI. With V trimmed by 6 bases and J by 4 bases, 3 bases remained unmatched. The DNA for the CDR3 is TGTGCCAGCAGGGGACAGGGAGCCACCGGGGAGCTGTTTTTT. It encodes CASRGQGATGELFF.